These T cell receptor beta chains were read from a single sample in a study of OX40 agonist ivuxolimab in advanced cancers. Assay used: immunoSEQ multiplex PCR; TCRdb lists only in-frame clones, some missing. The sample records more than 95,000 clones, over 85% being singletons. Sequencing used CD4+ or CD8+ T cells sorted from blood, obtained in a trial of the OX40 agonist ivuxolimab. The receptors here all came from an adult with an advanced solid tumor such as melanoma, head and neck, liver or kidney cancer. Each CDR3 is given with its conserved first and last residue. The D gene is left open where the match is weak. Where a row states a size, it is once, few, many or the class of an expanded clone; other rows omit it.

cdr3_length | j_call | d_call | v_call | clone_size | cdr3_aa | cdr3_nt
14 | TRBJ2-1 | . | TRBV19 | . | CASSIQAGAKEQFF | TGTGCCAGTAGTATACAGGCGGGGGCCAAAGAGCAGTTCTTC
12 | TRBJ2-1 | . | TRBV19 | . | CASSTPLGEQFF | TGTGCCAGTAGTACCCCTCTAGGTGAGCAGTTCTTC
15 | TRBJ1-5 | . | TRBV27 | . | CASSSRVGSNQPQHF | TGTGCCAGCAGTTCCCGAGTGGGGAGCAATCAGCCCCAGCATTTT
13 | TRBJ2-3 | . | TRBV4-3 | once | CASSQGLLDTQYF | TGCGCCAGCAGCCAAGGACTTTTGGATACGCAGTATTTT
15 | TRBJ2-2 | TRBD1 | TRBV7-2 | . | CASSFRTGGTGELFF | TGTGCCAGCAGCTTCCGGACAGGGGGCACCGGGGAGCTGTTTTTT
14 | TRBJ1-3 | TRBD1 | TRBV6-5 | . | CASTRQGSGNTIYF | TGTGCCAGCACCCGACAGGGCTCTGGAAACACCATATATTTT
16 | TRBJ1-2 | . | TRBV6-5 | once | CASSYSGIQGAKGYTF | TGTGCCAGCAGTTACTCGGGGATACAAGGAGCCAAGGGCTACACCTTC
16 | TRBJ1-2 | . | TRBV11-2 | once | CASSPSRGGAGYGYTF | TGTGCCAGCAGCCCGTCCCGGGGGGGCGCAGGCTATGGCTACACCTTC
14 | TRBJ1-6 | . | TRBV7-9 | . | CASSAGSFGSPLHF | TGTGCCAGCAGCGCAGGGTCCTTTGGTTCACCCCTCCACTTT
15 | TRBJ2-5 | TRBD2 | TRBV25-1 | once | CASSEGRGGPETQYF | TGTGCCAGCAGTGAGGGTCGGGGGGGCCCCGAGACCCAGTACTTC
16 | TRBJ2-3 | . | TRBV28 | . | CASSSRKASSTDTQYF | TGTGCCAGCAGTTCAAGGAAAGCCTCTAGCACAGATACGCAGTATTTT
12 | TRBJ2-7 | . | TRBV28 | . | CASSFGSYEQYF | TGTGCCAGCAGTTTTGGGTCATACGAGCAGTACTTC
11 | TRBJ2-5 | . | TRBV11-2 | . | CASSSQETQYF | TGTGCCAGCAGTTCACAAGAGACCCAGTACTTC
16 | TRBJ1-6 | . | TRBV27 | . | CASSPTPRGGNSPLHF | TGTGCCAGCAGCCCGACACCCCGGGGAGGTAATTCACCCCTCCACTTT
15 | TRBJ2-2 | TRBD1 | TRBV5-1 | . | CASSLGTGYGGELFF | TGCGCCAGCAGCCTCGGGACAGGGTACGGCGGGGAGCTGTTTTTT
15 | TRBJ1-1 | . | TRBV7-9 | . | CASSSQRGRTNEAFF | TGTGCCAGCAGCTCCCAGCGGGGGAGAACCAATGAAGCTTTCTTT
13 | TRBJ2-5 | TRBD2 | TRBV2 | . | CASSETSGAAQYF | TGTGCCAGCAGTGAAACCAGCGGGGCGGCCCAGTACTTC
15 | TRBJ1-5 | TRBD1 | TRBV7-2 | . | CASSLNRGTGQPQHF | TGTGCCAGCAGCTTAAACAGGGGAACGGGTCAGCCCCAGCATTTT
14 | TRBJ1-6 | . | TRBV30 | . | CAWTGPGGDSPLHF | TGTGCCTGGACCGGCCCCGGCGGGGATTCACCCCTCCACTTT
14 | TRBJ2-5 | . | TRBV5-1 | once | CASNTGAGRETQYF | TGCGCCAGCAACACCGGAGCAGGGCGGGAGACCCAGTACTTC
13 | TRBJ1-4 | . | TRBV27 | . | CASSYRNNEKLFF | TGTGCCAGCAGTTACCGGAATAATGAAAAACTGTTTTTT
16 | TRBJ1-4 | TRBD1 | TRBV15 | . | CATSRDLPGGNEKLFF | TGTGCCACCAGCAGAGATCTTCCAGGGGGTAATGAAAAACTGTTTTTT
14 | TRBJ1-6 | TRBD1 | TRBV7-3 | once | CASSPGQGGSPLHF | TGTGCCAGCAGCCCGGGACAGGGTGGCTCACCCCTCCACTTT
14 | TRBJ1-5 | . | TRBV30 | . | CAWTAGEANQPQHF | TGTGCCTGGACGGCAGGGGAGGCCAATCAGCCCCAGCATTTT
14 | TRBJ2-5 | . | TRBV7-7 | . | CASSFDTDSQTQYF | TGTGCTAGCAGCTTCGACACGGACAGTCAGACCCAGTACTTC
14 | TRBJ1-2 | TRBD1 | TRBV6-1 | . | CASTRQGANYGYTF | TGTGCCAGCACAAGACAGGGGGCTAACTATGGCTACACCTTC
15 | TRBJ1-2 | TRBD1 | TRBV28 | . | CASSLNRGLINGYTF | TGTGCCAGCAGTTTAAACAGGGGGCTGATCAATGGCTACACCTTC
13 | TRBJ2-1 | . | TRBV6-6 | . | CASSPGLNNEQFF | TGTGCCAGCAGTCCGGGACTCAACAATGAGCAGTTCTTC
14 | TRBJ2-1 | . | TRBV19 | . | CASSSQGDYNEQFF | TGTGCCAGTAGTAGCCAAGGCGACTACAATGAGCAGTTCTTC
15 | TRBJ1-2 | . | TRBV7-2 | . | CASSLQSTGPYGYTF | TGTGCCAGCAGCTTACAAAGTACGGGGCCCTATGGCTACACCTTC
15 | TRBJ2-4 | . | TRBV6-5 | . | CASSYSGKTKNIQYF | TGTGCCAGCAGTTACTCAGGGAAAACCAAAAACATTCAGTACTTC
13 | TRBJ1-2 | . | TRBV6-1 | . | CASSDGLLYGYTF | TGTGCCAGCAGTGACGGGCTGCTCTATGGCTACACCTTC
15 | TRBJ2-1 | . | TRBV18 | . | CASSPPSLGGHEQFF | TGTGCCAGCTCACCACCGTCTCTGGGGGGTCATGAGCAGTTCTTC
15 | TRBJ1-1 | . | TRBV7-9 | . | CASSLAPTVNTEAFF | TGTGCCAGCAGCTTAGCGCCGACGGTGAACACTGAAGCTTTCTTT
15 | TRBJ1-2 | TRBD1 | TRBV7-9 | . | CASSLMEDRGRGYTF | TGTGCCAGCAGCTTAATGGAGGACAGGGGGCGGGGCTACACCTTC
15 | TRBJ1-6 | . | TRBV28 | . | CASSPLDPRPPHLHF | TGTGCCAGCAGCCCCCTGGACCCCCGCCCCCCGCACCTCCACTTT